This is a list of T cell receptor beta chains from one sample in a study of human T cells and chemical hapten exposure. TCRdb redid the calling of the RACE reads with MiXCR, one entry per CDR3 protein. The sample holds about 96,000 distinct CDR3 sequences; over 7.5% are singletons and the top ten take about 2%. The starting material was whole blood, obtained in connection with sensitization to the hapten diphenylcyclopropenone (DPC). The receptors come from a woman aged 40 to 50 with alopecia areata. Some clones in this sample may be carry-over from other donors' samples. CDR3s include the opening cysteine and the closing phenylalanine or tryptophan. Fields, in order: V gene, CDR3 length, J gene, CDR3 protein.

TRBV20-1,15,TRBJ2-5,CSASPATGIQETQYF
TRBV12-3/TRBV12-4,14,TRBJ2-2,CASSLETNTGELFF
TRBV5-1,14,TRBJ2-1,CASSLLGRRNEQFF
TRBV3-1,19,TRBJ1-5,CASSQEAGTLVLSNQPQHF
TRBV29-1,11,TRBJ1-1,CSVARNTEAFF
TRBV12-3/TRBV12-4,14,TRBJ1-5,CASSLVPQALPQHF
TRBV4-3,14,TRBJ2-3,CASSQDGNTDTQYF
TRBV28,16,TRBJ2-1,CASSPSGTSAYNEQFF
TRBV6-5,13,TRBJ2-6,CASLMSGANVLTF
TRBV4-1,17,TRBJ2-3,CASSQESQAVSTDTQYF
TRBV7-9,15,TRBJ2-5,CASSTGTVPQETQYF
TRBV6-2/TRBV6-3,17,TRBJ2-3,CASSYPHGRLGADTQYF
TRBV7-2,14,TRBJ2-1,CASSPASGRDEQFF
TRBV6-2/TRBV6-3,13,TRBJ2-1,CASVDSSYNEQFF
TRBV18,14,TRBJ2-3,CASSPTGRRDTQYF
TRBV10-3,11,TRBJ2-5,CAIKGQETQYF
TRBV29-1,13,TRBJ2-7,CSVEDATSYEQYF
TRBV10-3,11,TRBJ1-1,CAISENTEAFF
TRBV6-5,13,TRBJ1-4,CASSLGLVEKLFF
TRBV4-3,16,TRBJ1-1,CASSQGGGVDGTEAFF
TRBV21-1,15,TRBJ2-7,CASGCCGRGLEEQYF
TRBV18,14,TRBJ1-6,CASSPGTENSPLHF
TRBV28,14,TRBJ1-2,CASIPSGNNYGYTF
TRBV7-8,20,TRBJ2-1,CASSTGLAGYSPTSYNEQFF
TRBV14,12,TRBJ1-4,CASRGVTEKLFF
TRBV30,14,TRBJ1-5,CAWSVRTGWQPQHF